This TCR beta chain emerged from a study of identical twins. Study observations and caveats: Clonotypes of the beta chain that were abundant in cord blood carried fewer insertions (memory repertoires showed none).

The CDR3 totals 15 residues. In germline, CDR1 is MDHEN, CDR2 SYDVKM. V lost 5 bases to trimming and J lost 7 bases; unmatched junction nucleotides: 10. TCRdb itself ran the 5' RACE reads through MiXCR, one entry per CDR3 protein. The sample includes about 810,000 distinct CDR3 sequences, over 9% of them seen just once. This clonotype was seen repeatedly, ten times or more. No antigen is known for it. The same specimen was also included in a second study, on yellow fever vaccine responses in identical twins.

Sequencing input: PBMCs. J is TRBJ2-7 and V is TRBV28; 11 bases match TRBD1. This receptor was taken from a woman aged 18-35 years in good health. In DNA, the CDR3 is TGTGCCAGCAGTCAAATCGGACAGGGGGCGTGGGAGCAGTACTTC. Protein sequence: CASSQIGQGAWEQYF.